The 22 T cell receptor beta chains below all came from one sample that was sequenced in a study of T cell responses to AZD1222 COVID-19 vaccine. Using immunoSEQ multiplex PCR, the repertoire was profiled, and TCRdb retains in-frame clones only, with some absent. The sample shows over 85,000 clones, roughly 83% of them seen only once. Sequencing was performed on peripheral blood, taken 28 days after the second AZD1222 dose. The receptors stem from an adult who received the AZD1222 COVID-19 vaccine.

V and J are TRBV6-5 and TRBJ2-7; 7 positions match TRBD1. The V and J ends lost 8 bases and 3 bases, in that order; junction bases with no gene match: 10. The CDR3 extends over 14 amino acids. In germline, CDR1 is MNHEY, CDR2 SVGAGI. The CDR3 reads CASCSPGQLYEQYF. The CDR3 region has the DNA TGTGCCAGCTGCTCGCCGGGACAGCTCTACGAGCAGTACTTC.

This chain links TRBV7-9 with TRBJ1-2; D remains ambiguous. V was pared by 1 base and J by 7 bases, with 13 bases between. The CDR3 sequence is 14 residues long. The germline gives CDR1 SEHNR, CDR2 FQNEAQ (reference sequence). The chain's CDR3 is CASSLDGNRGGYTF. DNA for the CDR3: TGTGCCAGCAGCTTAGATGGGAACCGAGGTGGCTACACCTTC.

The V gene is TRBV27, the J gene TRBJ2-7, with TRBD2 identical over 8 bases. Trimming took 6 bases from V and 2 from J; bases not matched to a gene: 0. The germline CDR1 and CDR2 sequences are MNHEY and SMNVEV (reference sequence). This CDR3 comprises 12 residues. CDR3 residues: CASSGGAYEQYF. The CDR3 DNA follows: TGTGCCAGCAGCGGGGGGGCCTACGAGCAGTACTTC.

The CDR3 coding sequence is TGTGCCATGAGACAGGGGTTAACTAATGAAAAACTGTTTTTT. Amino acid sequence: CAMRQGLTNEKLFF. The chain is built from TRBV10-3 and TRBJ1-4; 8 nucleotides agree with TRBD1. In germline, CDR1 is ENHRY, CDR2 SYGVKD. The CDR3 is made up of 14 amino acids. The V gene end was trimmed by 9 bases and the J gene end by 1 base; junction bases not matched to a gene: 4.

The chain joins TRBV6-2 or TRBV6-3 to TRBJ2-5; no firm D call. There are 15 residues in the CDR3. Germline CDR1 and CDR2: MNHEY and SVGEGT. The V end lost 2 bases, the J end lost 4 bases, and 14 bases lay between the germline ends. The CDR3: CASSYGGAPVETQYF. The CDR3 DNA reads TGTGCCAGCAGTTACGGTGGTGCCCCTGTAGAGACCCAGTACTTC.

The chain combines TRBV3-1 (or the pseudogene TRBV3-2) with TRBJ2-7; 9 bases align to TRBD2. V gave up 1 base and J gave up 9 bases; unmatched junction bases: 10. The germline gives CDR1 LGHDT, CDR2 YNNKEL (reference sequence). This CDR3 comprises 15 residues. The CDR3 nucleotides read TGTGCCAGCAGCCAAGTCCTAGCGGGACCCAGGGTGCAGTACTTC. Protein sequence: CASSQVLAGPRVQYF.

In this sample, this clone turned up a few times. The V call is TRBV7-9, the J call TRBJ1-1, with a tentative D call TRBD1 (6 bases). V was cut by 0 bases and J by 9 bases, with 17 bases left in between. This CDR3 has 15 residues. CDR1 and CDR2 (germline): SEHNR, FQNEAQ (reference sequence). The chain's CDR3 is CASSLAGGPLQQAFF. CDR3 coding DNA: TGTGCCAGCAGCTTAGCAGGGGGGCCGCTCCAACAAGCTTTCTTT.

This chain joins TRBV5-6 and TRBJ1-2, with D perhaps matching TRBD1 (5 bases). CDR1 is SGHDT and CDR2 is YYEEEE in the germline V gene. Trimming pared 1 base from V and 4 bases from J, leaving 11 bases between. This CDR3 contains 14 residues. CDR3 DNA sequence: TGTGCCAGCAGCTTGCGGGCAGGGTCCTATGGCTACACCTTC. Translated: CASSLRAGSYGYTF.

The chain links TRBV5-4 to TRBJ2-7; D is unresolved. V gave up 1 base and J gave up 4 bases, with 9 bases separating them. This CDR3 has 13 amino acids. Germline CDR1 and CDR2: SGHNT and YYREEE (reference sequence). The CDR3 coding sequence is TGTGCCAGCAGCTTGCGGCCGAATTACGAGCAGTACTTC. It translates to CASSLRPNYEQYF.

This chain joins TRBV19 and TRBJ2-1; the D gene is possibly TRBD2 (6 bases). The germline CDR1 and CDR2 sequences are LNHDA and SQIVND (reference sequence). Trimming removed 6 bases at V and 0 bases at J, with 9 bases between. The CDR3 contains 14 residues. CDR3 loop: CASRISGSYNEQFF. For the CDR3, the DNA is TGTGCCAGTAGAATTAGCGGCTCCTACAATGAGCAGTTCTTC.

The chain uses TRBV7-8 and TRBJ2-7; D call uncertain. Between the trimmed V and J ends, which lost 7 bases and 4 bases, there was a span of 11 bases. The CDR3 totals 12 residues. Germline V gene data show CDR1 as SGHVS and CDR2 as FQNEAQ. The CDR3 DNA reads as TGTGCCAGCACCCCCTGGGGATACGAGCAGTACTTC. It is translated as CASTPWGYEQYF.

CDR3 sequence reads: CASSPGANYGYTF. Here the CDR3 DNA reads TGTGCCAGCAGTCCCGGGGCTAACTATGGCTACACCTTC. The V and J genes are TRBV28 and TRBJ1-2; no clear D gene. The CDR3 runs 13 residues. CDR1 is MDHEN, CDR2 SYDVKM, per germline. Trimming cost V 5 bases and J 0 bases, with 7 bases left between them.

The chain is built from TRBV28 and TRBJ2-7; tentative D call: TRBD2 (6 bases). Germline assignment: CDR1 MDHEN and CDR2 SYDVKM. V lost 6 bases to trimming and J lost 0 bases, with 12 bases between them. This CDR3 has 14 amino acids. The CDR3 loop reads CASSHSGSSYEQYF. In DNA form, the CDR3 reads TGTGCCAGCAGCCATTCCGGGAGCTCCTACGAGCAGTACTTC.

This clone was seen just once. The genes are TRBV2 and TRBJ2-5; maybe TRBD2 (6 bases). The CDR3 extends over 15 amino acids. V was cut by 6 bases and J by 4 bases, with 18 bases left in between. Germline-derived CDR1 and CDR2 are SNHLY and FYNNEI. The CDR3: CASRRGLTQRETQYF. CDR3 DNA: TGTGCCAGCAGGCGGGGCCTCACTCAAAGAGAGACCCAGTACTTC.

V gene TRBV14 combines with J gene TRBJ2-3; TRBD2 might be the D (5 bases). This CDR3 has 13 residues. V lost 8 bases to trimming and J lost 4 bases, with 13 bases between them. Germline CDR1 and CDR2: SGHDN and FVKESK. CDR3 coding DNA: TGTGCCAGCTCTAATATCGGGGCAGATACGCAGTATTTT. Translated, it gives CASSNIGADTQYF.

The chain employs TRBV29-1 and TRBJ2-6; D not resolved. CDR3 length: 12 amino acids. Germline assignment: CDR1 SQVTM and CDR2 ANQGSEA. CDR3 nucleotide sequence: TGCGCAACGTCCCGCGGGGCCAACGTCCTGACTTTC. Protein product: CATSRGANVLTF.

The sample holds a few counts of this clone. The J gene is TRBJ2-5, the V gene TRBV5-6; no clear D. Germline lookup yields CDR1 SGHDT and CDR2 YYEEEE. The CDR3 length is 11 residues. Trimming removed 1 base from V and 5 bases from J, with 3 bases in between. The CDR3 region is CASSLLETQYF. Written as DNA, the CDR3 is TGTGCCAGCAGCTTGCTGGAGACCCAGTACTTC.

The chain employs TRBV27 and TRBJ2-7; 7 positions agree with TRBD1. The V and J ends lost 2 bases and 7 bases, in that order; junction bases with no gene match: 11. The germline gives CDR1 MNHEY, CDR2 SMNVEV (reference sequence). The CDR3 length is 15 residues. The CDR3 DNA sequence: TGTGCCAGCAGTTTACACCGGGACAGCGGACGGGAGCAGTACTTC. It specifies CASSLHRDSGREQYF.

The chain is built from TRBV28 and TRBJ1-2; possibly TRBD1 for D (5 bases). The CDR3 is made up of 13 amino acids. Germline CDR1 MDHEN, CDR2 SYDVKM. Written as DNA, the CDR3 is TGTGCGATCGGGGCAGGGAATTTTTATGGCTACACCTTC. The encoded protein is CAIGAGNFYGYTF.

In DNA, the CDR3 is TGTGCCAGCAGCCCCCGGGACTATCTGCTAGATACGCAGTATTTT. Protein product: CASSPRDYLLDTQYF. The chain links TRBV6-5 to TRBJ2-3; 7 bases agree with TRBD2. V trimming: 6 bases; J trimming: 5 bases; junction bases outside the gene matches: 11. Germline CDR1 and CDR2: MNHEY and SVGAGI. This CDR3 spans 15 amino acids.

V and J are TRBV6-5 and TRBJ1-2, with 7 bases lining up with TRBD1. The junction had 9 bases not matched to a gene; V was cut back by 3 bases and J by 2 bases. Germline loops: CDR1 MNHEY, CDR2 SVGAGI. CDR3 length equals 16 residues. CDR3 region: CASSYLKGTANYGYTF. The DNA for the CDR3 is TGTGCCAGCAGTTATTTAAAAGGGACAGCCAACTATGGCTACACCTTC.

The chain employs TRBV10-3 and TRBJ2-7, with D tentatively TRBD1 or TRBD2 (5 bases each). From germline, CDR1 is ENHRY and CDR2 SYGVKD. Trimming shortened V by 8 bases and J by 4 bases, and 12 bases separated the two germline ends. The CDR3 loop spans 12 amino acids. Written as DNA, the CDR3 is TGTGCCATCCGGGACCGAGAGTACGAGCAGTACTTC. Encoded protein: CAIRDREYEQYF.